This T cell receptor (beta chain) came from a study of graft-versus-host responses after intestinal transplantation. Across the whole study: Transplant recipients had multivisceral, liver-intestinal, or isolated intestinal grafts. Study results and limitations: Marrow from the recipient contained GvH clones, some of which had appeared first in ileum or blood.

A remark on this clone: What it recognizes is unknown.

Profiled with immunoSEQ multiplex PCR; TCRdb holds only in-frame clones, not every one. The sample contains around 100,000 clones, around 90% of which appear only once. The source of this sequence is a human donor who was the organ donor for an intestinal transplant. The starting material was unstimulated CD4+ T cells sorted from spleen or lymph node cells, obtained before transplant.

The CDR3 DNA sequence: TGTGCCAGCAGTTACCTAGGGACCGTCGGCGACGAGCAGTACTTC. It encodes CASSYLGTVGDEQYF. The V gene is TRBV6-6, the J gene TRBJ2-7; D tentatively reads TRBD1 or TRBD2 (5 bases each). This CDR3 contains 15 residues. Trimming took off 2 bases at V and 5 bases at J, with 16 bases between the two ends. The germline gives CDR1 MNHNY, CDR2 SVGAGI (reference sequence).